This passage covers 13 T cell receptor beta chains from one sample sequenced in a study of blood T cell repertoires in COVID-19. This table comes from immunoSEQ multiplex PCR, and its TCRdb copy is limited to in-frame clones, with some not included. There are 150,000 to 180,000 clones in the sample; around 84% occur only once, and roughly 8.3% lies in the top ten. The sequencing sample was made of peripheral blood. These TCRs come from an older woman with COVID-19, enrolled during active disease.

The chain links TRBV13 to TRBJ2-2; D uncertain. V was pared by 0 bases and J by 7 bases, with 9 bases between. Germline loops: CDR1 PRHDT, CDR2 FYEKMQ (reference sequence). CDR3 size: 14 residues. For the CDR3, the DNA is TGTGCCAGCAGCTTAGGAGGAGCTGGCGGGGAGCTGTTTTTT. This sequence encodes CASSLGGAGGELFF.

The chain recombines TRBV27 with TRBJ1-3; D is ambiguous. This CDR3 is 16 amino acids long. Trimming took off 6 bases at V and 0 bases at J, with 15 bases between the two ends. CDR1 is MNHEY, CDR2 SMNVEV, per germline (reference sequence). CDR3 residues: CASSAKRPSSGNTIYF. CDR3 sequence (DNA): TGTGCCAGCAGCGCTAAAAGACCTAGCTCTGGAAACACCATATATTTT.

The genes are TRBV7-6 and TRBJ1-3; D is possibly TRBD1 (5 bases). Germline-derived CDR1 and CDR2 are SGHVS and FNYEAQ. The length of the CDR3 is 17 residues. Trimming pared 5 bases from V and 0 bases from J, leaving 17 bases between. DNA of the CDR3: TGTGCCAGCAGCCCCACCCGACAGAACTTCTCTGGAAACACCATATATTTT. Its translation is CASSPTRQNFSGNTIYF.

This chain links TRBV11-3 with TRBJ2-1, with 13 bases fitting TRBD2. CDR3 size: 16 residues. CDR1 is SGHNT, CDR2 YENEEA, per germline. V was pared by 6 bases and J by 7 bases, with 9 bases of the junction left unmatched. CDR3 residues: CASSSLGLAGSNEQFF. Here the CDR3 DNA reads TGTGCCAGCAGTTCTCTGGGACTAGCGGGAAGTAATGAGCAGTTCTTC. Full variable domain (outside the CDR3, taken from reference TRBV11-3 and TRBJ2-1): EAGVVQSPRYKIIEKKQPVAFWCNPISGHNTLYWYLQNLGQGPELLIRYENEEAVDDSQLPKDRFSAERLKGVDSTLKIQPAELGDSAVYLCASSSLGLAGSNEQFFGPGTRLTVL.

The rearrangement uses TRBV5-1 and TRBJ1-3, with D tentatively TRBD1 (6 bases). Trimming cost V 4 bases and J 0 bases, with 17 bases left between them. The CDR3 runs to 17 residues. Germline V CDR1 and CDR2: SGHRS, YFSETQ. The CDR3 sequence: CASSPRTVSDSGNTIYF. The CDR3 coding sequence is TGCGCCAGCAGCCCCCGGACAGTTTCAGACTCTGGAAACACCATATATTTT.

J is TRBJ2-1 and V is TRBV7-3; weak D call: TRBD1 (5 bases). Deletions cut 3 bases from V and 7 bases from J, with 10 bases between. CDR1 SGHTA and CDR2 FQGTGA come from the germline V gene. CDR3 length equals 13 residues. The CDR3 is CASSFRRGNEQFF. The CDR3 DNA reads TGTGCCAGCAGCTTCCGTAGGGGTAATGAGCAGTTCTTC.

The chain joins TRBV2 to TRBJ1-5, with TRBD1 matching 10 bases. Germline trimming cut 6 bases from V and 3 bases from J; bases unmatched to any gene: 5. Germline lookup yields CDR1 SNHLY and CDR2 FYNNEI. CDR3 length equals 15 residues. CDR3 sequence (DNA): TGTGCCAGCAGAAGACAGGGGGCGGACAATCAGCCCCAGCATTTT. It specifies CASRRQGADNQPQHF.

This chain links TRBV5-1 with TRBJ1-4; perhaps TRBD1 as D (5 bases). The V gene's germline CDR1 is SGHRS and CDR2 YFSETQ. There are 13 residues in the CDR3. Trimming stripped 2 bases from V and 8 bases from J, with 10 bases between. For the CDR3, the DNA is TGCGCCAGCAGCTTCACAGGACGAGAAAAACTGTTTTTT. The encoded protein is CASSFTGREKLFF.

This clone was observed once. The V call is TRBV19, the J call TRBJ2-1; TRBD2 matches at 9 bases. With V trimmed by 6 bases and J by 4 bases, 10 bases remained unmatched. This CDR3 comprises 16 residues. Germline V gives CDR1 LNHDA, CDR2 SQIVND (reference sequence). The CDR3 reads CASSNPGLAPYNEQFF. The CDR3 DNA follows: TGTGCCAGTAGCAATCCGGGACTAGCACCGTACAATGAGCAGTTCTTC.

The chain employs TRBV18 and TRBJ2-2; D possibly corresponds to TRBD2 (5 bases). V lost 6 bases and J lost 6, with 11 bases in between. The CDR3 is 13 amino acids. Looked up from germline, CDR1 is KGHSH and CDR2 is LQKENI. The CDR3 sequence: CASSVEGAGELFF. Written as DNA, the CDR3 is TGTGCCAGCTCCGTCGAGGGTGCCGGGGAGCTGTTTTTT.

The V and J genes are TRBV6-5 and TRBJ1-3, with 7 bases identical to TRBD1. Germline-derived CDR1 and CDR2 are MNHEY and SVGAGI. With V trimmed by 2 bases and J by 0 bases, 4 bases remained unmatched. This CDR3 has 16 amino acids. This CDR3 reads CASSYDRAYSGNTIYF. The CDR3 DNA follows: TGTGCCAGCAGTTACGACAGGGCATACTCTGGAAACACCATATATTTT.

The CDR3 loop is CSASNAGSGNTIYF. CDR3 DNA: TGCAGTGCTAGTAATGCGGGGTCTGGAAACACCATATATTTT. The chain is built from TRBV20-1 and TRBJ1-3; D is unclear. Germline assignment: CDR1 DFQATT and CDR2 SNEGSKA (reference sequence). V was clipped by 3 bases and J by 1 base, with 10 bases between them. The CDR3 extends over 14 amino acids.

The rearrangement links TRBV10-2 to TRBJ1-5; D is uncertain. This CDR3 has 13 amino acids. Per germline, CDR1 WSHSY and CDR2 SAAADI. Trimming removed 1 base from V and 7 bases from J, with 8 bases in between. CDR3: CASSEFTGQPQHF. The CDR3 nucleotides read TGCGCCAGCAGTGAGTTTACGGGACAGCCCCAGCATTTT.